Listed here are 14 T cell receptor beta chains from one sample, sequenced in a study of shared clonotypes between healthy human individuals. Sequencing was performed with immunoSEQ multiplex PCR; in TCRdb, only in-frame clones are kept and a portion is missing. In the table there are about 750,000 clones, approximately 92% of which are singletons. Selected positively for CCR7 and CD45RO-negative, naive CD8 cells excluded terminally differentiated effector memory CD45RA+ cells. The source material was naive CD8+ T cells sorted from blood. The source of these receptors is a man aged 25-45 years in good health.

This sequence joins TRBV29-1 and TRBJ2-1; no clear D gene. Trimming took off 0 bases at V and 4 bases at J, with 10 bases between the two ends. CDR1 is SQVTM and CDR2 is ANQGSEA in the germline V gene. The CDR3 is made up of 14 amino acids. In DNA form, the CDR3 reads TGCAGCGTTGAAGAGCACGGTACATACAATGAGCAGTTCTTC. Protein sequence: CSVEEHGTYNEQFF.

The V call is TRBV28, the J call TRBJ2-1; TRBD2 agrees at 14 bases. Germline CDR1 and CDR2: MDHEN and SYDVKM. J gave up 4 bases and V 4 bases, and 6 bases lay outside the gene matches. The CDR3 has 17 amino acids. CDR3: CASSSRTSGRLYNEQFF. CDR3 in DNA: TGTGCCAGCAGTTCGAGGACTAGCGGGAGGTTATACAATGAGCAGTTCTTC.

The V and J genes are TRBV9 and TRBJ1-1, with 8 bases matching TRBD1. Germline V gene sequence: CDR1 SGDLS, CDR2 YYNGEE. The CDR3 has 17 residues. Germline trimming cut 1 base from V and 1 base from J; bases unmatched to any gene: 9. CDR3 coding DNA: TGTGCCAGCAGCGTAATCCCAAGAGGGACAGGGAACACTGAAGCTTTCTTT. Translation gives CASSVIPRGTGNTEAFF.

This clone was seen just once. The chain carries TRBV7-6 and TRBJ2-3; 8 positions agree with TRBD1. Germline CDR1 SGHVS, CDR2 FNYEAQ. V was pared by 5 bases and J by 1 base, with 14 bases of the junction left unmatched. CDR3 size: 18 residues. This chain's CDR3 is CASSTYYAGGFGTDTQYF. The DNA for the CDR3 is TGTGCCAGCAGCACTTACTATGCAGGGGGCTTCGGCACAGATACGCAGTATTTT.

The V gene is TRBV6-1, the J gene TRBJ2-4, with 9 bases fitting TRBD1. Germline loops: CDR1 MNHNS, CDR2 SASEGT. Germline trimming cut 3 bases from V and 9 bases from J; bases unmatched to any gene: 6. This CDR3 is built from 14 residues. This chain's CDR3 is CASSDGTGISIQYF. DNA for the CDR3: TGTGCCAGCAGTGATGGGACAGGGATTTCCATTCAGTACTTC.

V is TRBV7-9 and J is TRBJ2-1, with TRBD1 identical over 7 bases. The CDR3 runs 16 residues. V was clipped by 0 bases and J by 5 bases; unmatched bases: 7. The germline gives CDR1 SEHNR, CDR2 FQNEAQ (reference sequence). This CDR3 is CASSLAMGQQHNEQFF. The CDR3 nucleotides are TGTGCCAGCAGCTTAGCGATGGGACAGCAACACAATGAGCAGTTCTTC.

The chain is built from TRBV7-9 and TRBJ2-2; TRBD2 agrees at 13 bases. Trimming cost V 8 bases and J 4 bases; bases outside gene matches: 7. Germline CDR1 is SEHNR and CDR2 is FQNEAQ (reference sequence). This CDR3 spans 16 amino acids. CDR3 coding DNA: TGTGCCAGCCGGACTAGCGGGAGTTTCGGCACCGGGGAGCTGTTTTTT. Its protein product is CASRTSGSFGTGELFF.

The V gene is TRBV5-1, the J gene TRBJ2-7, with a weak D call TRBD1 (6 bases). In germline, CDR1 is SGHRS, CDR2 YFSETQ. V lost 5 bases to trimming and J lost 7 bases, with 10 bases between them. CDR3 size: 11 residues. The CDR3 nucleotides are TGCGCCAGCAGAGCCACAGGGGAGCAGTACTTC. Amino acids: CASRATGEQYF.

The V gene is TRBV7-9, the J gene TRBJ2-7; D is possibly TRBD1 or TRBD2 (5 bases each). The V gene's germline CDR1 is SEHNR and CDR2 FQNEAQ (reference sequence). The V gene lost 3 bases and the J gene lost 3 bases, with 9 bases spanning the gap. The length of the CDR3 is 13 residues. CDR3 region: CASSFWDDYEQYF. CDR3 nucleotides: TGTGCCAGCAGCTTTTGGGACGACTACGAGCAGTACTTC.

This clone appeared once. V is TRBV29-1 and J is TRBJ2-1, with TRBD2 identical over 15 bases. Per the germline V gene, CDR1 is SQVTM and CDR2 is ANQGSEA. V was pared by 3 bases and J by 4 bases, with 7 bases of the junction left unmatched. The CDR3 loop spans 17 amino acids. The CDR3 DNA is TGCAGCGTTGAGGGACTAGCGGGAGGTGATACGTACAATGAGCAGTTCTTC. It is translated as CSVEGLAGGDTYNEQFF.

The CDR3 loop is CASSYNLAGATDTQYF. CDR3 coding DNA: TGTGCCAGCAGTTACAATCTAGCGGGAGCGACAGATACGCAGTATTTT. The chain links TRBV6-5 to TRBJ2-3; 10 bases line up with TRBD2. The length of the CDR3 is 16 residues. In germline, CDR1 is MNHEY, CDR2 SVGAGI. After removal of 2 bases from V and 3 bases from J, the junction contained 5 bases not matched to a gene.

The rearrangement joins TRBV7-9 to TRBJ1-1; TRBD1 aligns across 7 bases. There are 17 residues in the CDR3. The germline V gene has CDR1 SEHNR and CDR2 FQNEAQ (reference sequence). The trim removed 5 bases at V and 2 bases at J, leaving 14 bases unmatched. CDR3 residues: CASSRTTRGTANTEAFF. The CDR3 nucleotides are TGTGCCAGCAGCCGGACGACCAGAGGGACAGCCAACACTGAAGCTTTCTTT.

The V gene is TRBV4-1, the J gene TRBJ2-7, with 7 bases lining up with TRBD2. J gave up 3 bases and V 5 bases, and 13 bases lay outside the gene matches. CDR3 size: 16 residues. Germline values: CDR1 MGHRA, CDR2 YSYEKL. DNA for the CDR3: TGCGCCAGCAGCGGGGGGGGAAGGTCAGGTGACTACGAGCAGTACTTC. It is translated as CASSGGGRSGDYEQYF.

This rearrangement joins TRBV2 to TRBJ2-7, with D perhaps given as TRBD1 or TRBD2 (5 bases each). Germline CDR1 reads SNHLY; CDR2 reads FYNNEI. The CDR3 length is 14 residues. V was pared by 10 bases and J by 3 bases, with 19 bases between. CDR3 sequence reads: CATLRTGRGYEQYF. CDR3 in DNA: TGTGCCACCCTGAGGACGGGAAGGGGCTACGAGCAGTACTTC.